The next 19 T cell receptor beta chains were all read from a single sample in a study of T cells in Graves' hyperthyroidism and ophthalmopathy. RNA transcripts served as the template for amplifying TCR beta CDR3 regions. A first-round RT-PCR of the TCR CDR3 used the HTBI primer set. TCRdb processed the multiplex PCR reads anew with MiXCR; each CDR3 protein has one entry. Of around 540,000 distinct CDR3 sequences listed, roughly a sixth are singletons. The sample comprised blood. All receptors come from a woman in her twenties or thirties with Graves' ophthalmopathy.

About this clonotype: One junction end does not reproduce the germline sequence, and a read error may be involved. The genes are TRBV7-3 and TRBJ2-5; the D is unclear. There are 12 residues in the CDR3. The germline gives CDR1 SGHTA, CDR2 FQGTGA. CDR3 sequence: CAGSSYQETQYF. The CDR3 DNA sequence: TGTGCCGGCAGCTCATATCAAGAGACCCAGTACTTC.

This clonotype has at least ten counts. This chain uses TRBV10-1 with TRBJ2-2, with D uncertain. V lost 2 bases and J 1 base, leaving 2 bases between the germline ends. The CDR3 consists of 13 residues. Germline V CDR1 and CDR2: WNHNN, SYGVQD (reference sequence). The chain's CDR3 is CASSEGNTGELFF. The CDR3 nucleotides are TGCGCCAGCAGTGAGGGGAACACCGGGGAGCTGTTTTTT.

This clonotype was observed at least ten times. The chain has TRBV7-8 and TRBJ2-5; D unclear. The germline CDR1 and CDR2 sequences are SGHVS and FQNEAQ. V lost 1 base to trimming and J lost 7 bases, with 16 bases between them. There are 15 residues in the CDR3. The CDR3 nucleotides are TGTGCCAGCAGCTTAGTACGTGATCTAGTGGGGACCCAGTACTTC. It specifies CASSLVRDLVGTQYF.

At least ten counts were recorded for this clonotype. J is TRBJ1-5 and V is TRBV28, with unresolved D. V shed 2 bases and J shed 3 bases, with 8 bases lying between them. This CDR3 is 14 amino acids long. Germline V gives CDR1 MDHEN, CDR2 SYDVKM. CDR3 region: CASSLTTYNQPQHF. The DNA for the CDR3 is TGTGCCAGCAGTTTAACGACTTACAATCAGCCCCAGCATTTT.

This clonotype was seen a few times. The chain links TRBV10-1 to TRBJ2-5; the match to TRBD2 covers 7 bases. Trimming removed 5 bases from V and 3 bases from J; junction bases left unmatched: 18. Germline lookup yields CDR1 WNHNN and CDR2 SYGVQD (reference sequence). This CDR3 contains 18 residues. Written as DNA, the CDR3 is TGCGCCAGCAGTACTCAAGAATCCCCCCACCGGGGGGAAGAGACCCAGTACTTC. It specifies CASSTQESPHRGEETQYF.

There are many counts of this clonotype. This chain links TRBV3-2 with TRBJ1-2; TRBD1, the table's D call, lacks a check against the DNA. TRBV3-2 is designated a pseudogene. CDR3 length: 13 residues. Written as DNA, the CDR3 is TGTGCCAGCAGCCCCCGACAGGGATTGTGCTACACCTTC. Protein: CASSPRQGLCYTF.

This clonotype has a handful of counts. The chain carries TRBV7-9 and TRBJ2-2, with 7 bases lining up with TRBD1. CDR1 and CDR2 (germline): SEHNR, FQNEAQ (reference sequence). The CDR3 loop spans 17 amino acids. The V and J ends lost 5 bases and 2 bases, in that order; junction bases with no gene match: 11. The CDR3 DNA is TGTGCCAGCAGCGGAGCTTGGGACAGATTAAACACCGGGGAGCTGTTTTTT. It codes for CASSGAWDRLNTGELFF. The full variable domain, completed using reference TRBV7-9 and TRBJ2-2, is DTGVSQNPRHKITKRGQNVTFRCDPISEHNRLYWYRQTLGQGPEFLTYFQNEAQLEKSRLLSDRFSAERPKGSFSTLEIQRTEQGDSAMYLCASSGAWDRLNTGELFFGEGSRLTVL.

The V call is TRBV10-3, the J call TRBJ2-5; D is ambiguous. Trimming took 2 bases from V and 5 from J, leaving 9 bases between them. Germline V CDR1 and CDR2: ENHRY, SYGVKD. The length of the CDR3 is 13 residues. CDR3 residues: CAISEVGLETQYF. As DNA, the CDR3 is TGTGCCATCAGTGAGGTAGGTTTGGAGACCCAGTACTTC.

As for this clonotype: Because the CDR3 is missing its conserved closing phenylalanine or tryptophan, this is likely a read error. The V gene is TRBV5-1, the J gene TRBJ1-1; D not certain. Trimming cost V 0 bases and J 3 bases, with 6 bases left between them. In germline, CDR1 is SGHRS, CDR2 YFSETQ. The CDR3 has 13 amino acids. Here the CDR3 reads CASSLDGYTEAFS. DNA for the CDR3: TGCGCCAGCAGCTTGGACGGATACACTGAAGCTTTCTCT.

Notes on this clonotype: A read error may be the cause here, since a much bigger clone is one base away. The V and J genes are TRBV6-1 and TRBJ2-5; a possible D gene is TRBD2 (5 bases). The J call may be incorrect, as the DNA end agrees better with TRBJ2-1. This CDR3 is 15 amino acids long. CDR1 MNHNS and CDR2 SASEGT come from the germline V gene. CDR3 region: CASRGTLGGGETQFF. The DNA of the CDR3 is TGTGCCAGCAGGGGCACACTGGGTGGAGGAGAGACCCAGTTCTTC.

The chain uses TRBV5-1 and TRBJ2-1, with D uncertain. The V end was cut by 1 base, the J end by 0 bases, with 11 bases between. Germline V gene data show CDR1 as SGHRS and CDR2 as YFSETQ. This CDR3 has 16 residues. CDR3 nucleotide sequence: TGCGCCAGCAGCTTGATATCCCCGGGCTCCTACAATGAGCAGTTCTTC. It encodes CASSLISPGSYNEQFF.

This clonotype appeared a few times. V gene TRBV20-1 combines with J gene TRBJ2-5; the match to TRBD2 covers 13 bases. With 5 bases clipped from V and 9 bases from J, the junction kept 12 bases outside the gene matches. Germline V gene data show CDR1 as DFQATT and CDR2 as SNEGSKA (reference sequence). The CDR3 is made up of 15 amino acids. The CDR3 DNA reads TGCAGTGCTGGTGGTAGGACTAGCGGGAGAGGGGCCCAGTACTTC. This codes for CSAGGRTSGRGAQYF.

This clonotype was detected many times. The chain has TRBV7-2 and TRBJ2-7, with D perhaps matching TRBD1 (7 bases). The CDR3 consists of 14 residues. Germline-derived CDR1 and CDR2 are SGHTA and FQGNSA. The V end lost 7 bases, the J end lost 1 base, and 14 bases lay between the germline ends. The CDR3 loop is CASNSPGGSYEQYF. The CDR3 DNA follows: TGTGCCAGCAACTCGCCAGGGGGGTCCTACGAGCAGTACTTC.

This clonotype was seen a few times. This chain links TRBV7-9 with TRBJ1-4; D ambiguous. Germline assignment: CDR1 SEHNR and CDR2 FQNEAQ (reference sequence). There are 15 residues in the CDR3. V lost 6 bases and J lost 4, with 15 bases in between. The DNA for the CDR3 is TGTGCCAGCAGTTCACTACGGAGACTTAATGAAAAACTGTTTTTT. Translated, it gives CASSSLRRLNEKLFF. The entire variable domain, with the rest obtained from reference TRBV7-9 and TRBJ1-4, is as follows: DTGVSQNPRHKITKRGQNVTFRCDPISEHNRLYWYRQTLGQGPEFLTYFQNEAQLEKSRLLSDRFSAERPKGSFSTLEIQRTEQGDSAMYLCASSSLRRLNEKLFFGSGTQLSVL.

This clonotype was counted many times. The rearrangement joins TRBV20-1 to TRBJ1-1; tentatively, D is TRBD1 (6 bases). Trimming left V 5 bases short and J 3 bases short, with 10 bases between. The CDR3 consists of 12 residues. The V gene's germline CDR1 is DFQATT and CDR2 SNEGSKA (reference sequence). CDR3 amino acids: CSAAHRDTEAFF. CDR3 DNA sequence: TGCAGTGCTGCGCACAGGGACACTGAAGCTTTCTTT.

This clonotype has a single count. The rearrangement uses TRBV11-3 and TRBJ2-7; 10 bases are a match to TRBD1. CDR1 SGHNT and CDR2 YENEEA come from the germline V gene. J gave up 7 bases and V 5 bases, and 8 bases lay outside the gene matches. There are 14 residues in the CDR3. CDR3 residues: CASSTGTGAGEQYF. The CDR3 nucleotides read TGTGCCAGCAGCACCGGGACAGGGGCCGGAGAGCAGTACTTC.

In this sample, this clonotype turned up many times. The rearrangement links TRBV6-1 to TRBJ1-6, with D uncertain. CDR1 is MNHNS, CDR2 SASEGT, per germline. V shed 5 bases and J shed 7 bases, with 6 bases lying between them. This CDR3 contains 12 residues. CDR3 in amino acids: CASSYSNSPLHF. In DNA, the CDR3 is TGTGCCAGCAGTTATTCCAATTCACCCCTCCACTTT.

This clonotype was counted between two and nine times. This chain connects TRBV18 to TRBJ2-2; D is uncertain. This CDR3 spans 16 amino acids. Trimming took 2 bases from V and 2 from J, leaving 12 bases between them. Germline assignment: CDR1 KGHSH and CDR2 LQKENI. CDR3 sequence (DNA): TGTGCCAGCTCACCATTAGTTTCTCCAAACACCGGGGAGCTGTTTTTT. It translates to CASSPLVSPNTGELFF.

The V gene is TRBV7-2, the J gene TRBJ1-3, with unresolved D. This CDR3 has 16 amino acids. The germline V gene has CDR1 SGHTA and CDR2 FQGNSA. V lost 0 bases, J lost 0 bases, and 9 bases lay in between. The CDR3 coding sequence is TGTGCCAGCAGCTTAGCGCTTCCGGGCTCTGGAAACACCATATATTTT. Residues: CASSLALPGSGNTIYF.